This T cell receptor beta chain stems from a study of cytomegalovirus exposure and HLA in healthy donors. Use of 60 Vbeta and 13 Jbeta primers characterized the PCR. TCRdb's copy holds only in-frame clones and misses some; the assay was immunoSEQ multiplex PCR. The sample carries hundreds of thousands of clones, 82% recorded once. For this clone: Its antigen is still unknown.

The germline V gene encodes CDR1 SEHNR and CDR2 FQNEAQ (reference sequence). The CDR3 contains 15 residues. Trimming pared 4 bases from V and 0 bases from J, leaving 10 bases between. Notes on the study in general: In a later analysis, parvovirus B19, influenza, CMV and Epstein-Barr virus appeared linked to several top co-occurrence clusters. When a later analysis compared HLA-associated TCR beta chains with equally common others, the HLA-associated chains turned out to be more clonally expanded and to have lower generation probabilities.

The origin of this receptor is a man aged 35 to 55 in good health and CMV-seropositive. This chain uses TRBV7-9 with TRBJ1-5, with D perhaps TRBD1 (5 bases). Sequenced sample: PBMCs. CDR3 in DNA: TGTGCCAGCAGCTCCCCGGGGGTTAGCAATCAGCCCCAGCATTTT. Protein sequence: CASSSPGVSNQPQHF.